This T cell receptor beta chain was sequenced for a study of response to subunit inactivated influenza vaccine. TCRdb called the RT-PCR reads again in MiXCR, with one record for every CDR3 protein. The sample carries just under 250,000 distinct CDR3 sequences, over 9% recorded once. The V end was cut by 0 bases, the J end by 6 bases, with 18 bases between. The CDR3 totals 17 residues. The germline CDR1 and CDR2 sequences are LGHDT and YNNKEL (reference sequence). Findings of the study overall: T cells newly recruited by each seasonal influenza vaccination are few, the authors suggested.

Note on this clonotype: The antigen remains unidentified.

The V gene is TRBV3-1, the J gene TRBJ1-5; D is ambiguous. The sequence derives from a man in his forties or fifties who received an inactivated influenza vaccine. Sequences were derived from non-naive T cells sorted from PBMCs, sampled roughly 2 weeks before vaccination. The CDR3 sequence: CASSQDYVGLRGQPQHF. CDR3 DNA: TGTGCCAGCAGCCAAGATTATGTGGGCCTCCGGGGTCAGCCCCAGCATTTT.